Detailed here is one TCR beta chain. The data derive from a study of blood T cell repertoires in COVID-19. Study at large: Both acute and convalescent COVID-19 samples were obtained from the United States, Italy and Spain.

As originally analysed: Estimates of nucleated cell counts were drawn from the amplification of reference gene primers. Measured with immunoSEQ multiplex PCR; TCRdb has only the in-frame clones, and not every one. The V and J calls and clone size come from that table; D and trimming were worked out from the DNA. The sample lists around 100,000 clones, around 87% seen once, with around 7% in the top ten. Germline V gene data show CDR1 as SGHNT and CDR2 as YYREEE (reference sequence). The CDR3 spans 16 residues. Unmatched junction bases numbered 7, after V lost 3 bases and J lost 5 bases. Sequencing was carried out using peripheral blood. This TCR was recovered from a human donor with acute or convalescent COVID-19. The donor label of this sample is uncertain. This chain uses TRBV5-4 with TRBJ2-1, with 11 bases identical to TRBD2. The CDR3 DNA reads as TGTGCCAGCAGCTCTAGCGGGGGGATCCGAGACAATGAGCAGTTCTTC. Amino acid sequence: CASSSSGGIRDNEQFF. The variable domain in full, completed from reference TRBV5-4 and TRBJ2-1, reads ETGVTQSPTHLIKTRGQQVTLRCSSQSGHNTVSWYQQALGQGPQFIFQYYREEENGRGNFPPRFSGLQFPNYSSELNVNALELDDSALYLCASSSSGGIRDNEQFFGPGTRLTVL.